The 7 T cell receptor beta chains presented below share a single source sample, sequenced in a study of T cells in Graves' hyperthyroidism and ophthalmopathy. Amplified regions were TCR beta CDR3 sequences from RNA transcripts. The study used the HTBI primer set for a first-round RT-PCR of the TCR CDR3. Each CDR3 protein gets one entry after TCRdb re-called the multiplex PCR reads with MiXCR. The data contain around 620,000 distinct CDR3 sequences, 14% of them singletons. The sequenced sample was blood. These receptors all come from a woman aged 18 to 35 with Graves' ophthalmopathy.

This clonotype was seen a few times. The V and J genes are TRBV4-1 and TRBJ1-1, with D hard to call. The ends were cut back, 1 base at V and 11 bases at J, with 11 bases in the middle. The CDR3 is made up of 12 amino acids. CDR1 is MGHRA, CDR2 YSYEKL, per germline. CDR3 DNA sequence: TGCGCCAGCAGCCAAGTGCGTGGAGATGCTTTCTTT. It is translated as CASSQVRGDAFF.

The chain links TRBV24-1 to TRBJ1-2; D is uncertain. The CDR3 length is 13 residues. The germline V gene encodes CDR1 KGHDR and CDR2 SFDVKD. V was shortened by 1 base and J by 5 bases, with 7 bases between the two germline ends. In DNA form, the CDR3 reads TGTGCCACCAGTGATTTCTTCGGGTATGGCTACACCTTC. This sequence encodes CATSDFFGYGYTF.

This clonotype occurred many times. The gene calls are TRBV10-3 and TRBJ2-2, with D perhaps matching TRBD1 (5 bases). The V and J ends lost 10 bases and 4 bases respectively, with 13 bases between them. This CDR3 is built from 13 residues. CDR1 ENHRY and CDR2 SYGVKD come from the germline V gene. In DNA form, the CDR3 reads TGTGCCACCCAGGGTCGGAGCACCGGGGAGCTGTTTTTT. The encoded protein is CATQGRSTGELFF.

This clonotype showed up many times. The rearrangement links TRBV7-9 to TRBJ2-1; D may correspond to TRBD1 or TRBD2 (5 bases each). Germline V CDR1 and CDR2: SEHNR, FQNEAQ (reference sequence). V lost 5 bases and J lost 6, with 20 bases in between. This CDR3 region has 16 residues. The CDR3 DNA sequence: TGTGCCAGCAGCCCTAACTGGCGGGCTGGGGGCAATGAGCAGTTCTTC. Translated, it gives CASSPNWRAGGNEQFF.

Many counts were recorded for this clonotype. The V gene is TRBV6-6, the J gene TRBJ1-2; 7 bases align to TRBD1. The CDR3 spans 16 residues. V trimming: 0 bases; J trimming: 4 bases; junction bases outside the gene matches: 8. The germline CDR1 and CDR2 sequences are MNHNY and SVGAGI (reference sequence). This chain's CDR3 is CASSYSRDSHGYGYTF. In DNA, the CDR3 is TGTGCCAGCAGTTACTCCAGGGACAGCCACGGCTATGGCTACACCTTC.

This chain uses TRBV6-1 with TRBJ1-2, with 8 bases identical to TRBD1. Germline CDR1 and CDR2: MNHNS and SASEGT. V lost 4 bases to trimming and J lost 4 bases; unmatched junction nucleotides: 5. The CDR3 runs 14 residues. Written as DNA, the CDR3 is TGTGCCAGCAGTGGGCCAGACAGGGGCTATGGCTACACCTTC. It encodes CASSGPDRGYGYTF.

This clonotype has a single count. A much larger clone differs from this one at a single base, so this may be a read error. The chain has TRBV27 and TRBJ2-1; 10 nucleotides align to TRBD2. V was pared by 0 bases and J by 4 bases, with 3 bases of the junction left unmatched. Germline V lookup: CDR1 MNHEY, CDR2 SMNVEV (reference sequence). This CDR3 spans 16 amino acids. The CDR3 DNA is TGTGCCAGCAGTTTATCTGGAGCGGGAGGGTACAATGAGCAGTTCTTC. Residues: CASSLSGAGGYNEQFF.